Below, 9 T cell receptor beta chains from the same sample are listed, as sequenced in a study of identical twins. MiXCR, applied by TCRdb to the 5' RACE reads, yields one record per CDR3 protein. The sample records roughly 770,000 distinct CDR3 sequences, around a sixth being singletons. These data also featured in a second study, about T cells expressing NK-cell markers.

Material: PBMCs. These TCRs come from a woman between 18 and 29 years old in good health.

V gene TRBV7-9 combines with J gene TRBJ2-1; 8 nucleotides agree with TRBD1. V shed 4 bases and J 15 bases; nucleotides not matched to a gene: 11. CDR1 is SEHNR, CDR2 FQNEAQ, per germline (reference sequence). The CDR3 runs 13 residues. This CDR3 reads CASSSDRTGRRFF. The CDR3, as DNA: TGTGCCAGCAGCTCAGATAGGACAGGGAGGAGGTTCTTC.

This rearrangement joins TRBV20-1 to TRBJ2-7; no firm D call. The V gene's germline CDR1 is DFQATT and CDR2 SNEGSKA (reference sequence). The CDR3 contains 12 residues. V shed 0 bases and J shed 3 bases, with 6 bases lying between them. CDR3 DNA: TGCAGTGCTAGAGAGTCGGGCTACGAGCAGTACTTC. It codes for CSARESGYEQYF.

The chain joins TRBV20-1 to TRBJ2-3, with a weak D call TRBD2 (7 bases). The CDR3 length is 14 residues. Trimming shortened V by 3 bases and J by 4 bases, and 14 bases separated the two germline ends. The germline V gene encodes CDR1 DFQATT and CDR2 SNEGSKA (reference sequence). The CDR3 DNA reads as TGCAGTGCTAGTAATAGGGGGGGTCCAGATACGCAGTATTTT. Translated, it gives CSASNRGGPDTQYF.

This clonotype occurred many times. This sequence joins TRBV29-1 and TRBJ2-1; D may be TRBD2 (5 bases). Trimming took 1 base from V and 3 from J, leaving 13 bases between them. This CDR3 has 15 residues. From germline, CDR1 is SQVTM and CDR2 ANQGSEA. The CDR3 nucleotides read TGCAGCGTTGAAGGCCTAGCAGAGAACTACAATGAGCAGTTCTTC. Translating it yields CSVEGLAENYNEQFF.

In its sample, this clonotype was seen a few times. The gene calls are TRBV7-2 and TRBJ2-2; 8 bases fit TRBD1. CDR3 size: 15 residues. Germline trimming cut 1 base from V and 9 bases from J; bases unmatched to any gene: 7. Germline V gene lookup returns CDR1 SGHTA and CDR2 FQGNSA. The CDR3 nucleotides read TGTGCCAGCAGCTTAGGGGACAGGAAGACCAGGGAGCTGTTTTTT. It encodes CASSLGDRKTRELFF.

The chain is built from TRBV5-1 and TRBJ1-2; possibly TRBD1 for D (6 bases). CDR1 and CDR2 (germline): SGHRS, YFSETQ. V gave up 7 bases and J gave up 4 bases, with 14 bases separating them. The CDR3 has 13 residues. In DNA, the CDR3 is TGCGCCAGCTTTACAGGGCGCGGCTATGGCTACACCTTC. It yields the protein CASFTGRGYGYTF.

V usage is TRBV6-1 and J usage is TRBJ1-1; TRBD1 might be the D (5 bases). V was pared by 6 bases and J by 3 bases, with 8 bases between. CDR3 length: 12 amino acids. Germline V lookup: CDR1 MNHNS, CDR2 SASEGT. Written as DNA, the CDR3 is TGTGCCAGCAGCAGGGTCTACACTGAAGCTTTCTTT. Translation: CASSRVYTEAFF.

This chain connects TRBV6-8 to TRBJ1-2, with 7 bases that match TRBD1. Germline CDR1 reads MNHGY; CDR2 reads SAAAGT. The CDR3 has 15 residues. The junction had 11 bases not matched to a gene; V was cut back by 10 bases and J by 0 bases. In DNA, the CDR3 is TGTGCCACGATGCCTGGACAGGAGCCTAACTATGGCTACACCTTC. Translated, it gives CATMPGQEPNYGYTF.

This clonotype showed up just a few times. This chain links TRBV6-5 with TRBJ2-1, with 8 bases identical to TRBD2. V gave up 2 bases and J gave up 7 bases; unmatched junction bases: 4. The germline V gene has CDR1 MNHEY and CDR2 SVGAGI. This CDR3 comprises 14 residues. CDR3 coding DNA: TGTGCCAGCAGTTACCACGGGGGGGCAAATGAGCAGTTCTTC. Its protein is CASSYHGGANEQFF.